The clone carrying this T cell receptor beta chain was seen only once. Antigen specificity is unknown. The authors built TCR beta libraries using iRepertoire HTBI primers and Arm-PCR of CDR3 regions. One entry per CDR3 protein, called by TCRdb with MiXCR from the multiplex PCR reads. The data show nearly 350,000 distinct CDR3 sequences, 15% to 20% seen once. Germline V CDR1 and CDR2: LNHNV, YYDKDF (reference sequence). The V and J ends lost 0 bases and 4 bases, in that order; junction bases with no gene match: 2. The CDR3 extends over 15 amino acids. The time point is: persistent/refractory GD, antithyroid drugs over 5 years with positive TRAb. The authors made the TCR library using RNA they extracted from PBMCs. A peripheral blood sample, around 8.5 milliliters in volume, was drawn into EDTA tubes. The sample originates from a study of regulatory T cells in long-lasting Graves disease. On the study more broadly: Persistence in Graves' disease denoted antithyroid drug use beyond 5 years alongside positive TSH receptor antibodies. The study's findings and limits: Preferential use of TRBV28, TRBJ1-2 and TRBJ2-5 was seen in persistent disease.

The source material was peripheral blood mononuclear cells (PBMCs), sampled when the disease was refractory, from a patient treated with antithyroid drugs. The sequence was obtained from a female donor with Graves disease. The chain recombines TRBV15 with TRBJ1-2, with 10 bases matching TRBD1. The CDR3 loop reads CATSRDRDRGYGYTF. The CDR3 coding sequence is TGTGCCACCAGCAGAGATCGGGACAGGGGCTATGGCTACACCTTC.